This T cell receptor (beta chain) originates from a study of identical twins. Study findings and constraints: Memory repertoires lacked the insertion deficit that abundant cord blood beta clonotypes showed.

Among all donors, each was a healthy Caucasian. A few counts support this clonotype. Its antigen is unidentified. TCRdb analysed the 5' RACE reads with MiXCR anew, one entry per CDR3 protein. The sample has a few hundred thousand distinct CDR3 sequences, roughly 8.7% seen once. CDR1 and CDR2 from the germline V gene are DFQATT and SNEGSKA (reference sequence). The CDR3 runs to 14 residues. V was cut by 0 bases and J by 3 bases, with 12 bases left in between. These same data were also listed under a study on yellow fever vaccine responses in identical twins.

The sample was CD8+ T cells sorted from blood. The sequence was collected from a woman younger than 35 in good health. V gene TRBV20-1 combines with J gene TRBJ2-7, with a weak D call TRBD1 (5 bases). This CDR3 is CSARDLQGLYEQYF. The DNA for the CDR3 is TGCAGTGCTAGAGATCTCCAGGGTCTCTACGAGCAGTACTTC.